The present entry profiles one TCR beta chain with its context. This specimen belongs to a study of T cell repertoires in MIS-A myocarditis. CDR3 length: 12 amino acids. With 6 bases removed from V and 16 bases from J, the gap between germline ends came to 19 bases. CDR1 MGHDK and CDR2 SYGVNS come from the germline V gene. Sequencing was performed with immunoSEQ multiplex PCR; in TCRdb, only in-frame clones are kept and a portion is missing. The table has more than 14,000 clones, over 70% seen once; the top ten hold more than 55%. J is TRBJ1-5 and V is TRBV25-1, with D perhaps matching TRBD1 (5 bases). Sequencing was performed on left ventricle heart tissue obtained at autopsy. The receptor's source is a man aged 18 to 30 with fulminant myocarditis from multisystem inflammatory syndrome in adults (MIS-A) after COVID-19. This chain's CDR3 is CASRLEEGPPHF. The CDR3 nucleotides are TGTGCCAGCAGGCTCGAGGAGGGACCCCCTCATTTT.